Below are 25 T cell receptor beta chains sequenced from a single sample in a study of cytomegalovirus exposure and HLA in healthy donors. The PCR ran on 60 Vbeta and 13 Jbeta primers. TCRdb keeps only in-frame clones here, not all; method: immunoSEQ multiplex PCR. The profile shows about 160,000 clones, roughly 85% of them singletons. The sequenced sample was PBMCs. The source is a male donor in good health and CMV-seropositive.

The chain links TRBV5-1 to TRBJ2-7; 9 positions agree with TRBD1. This CDR3 is 16 amino acids long. Per the germline V gene, CDR1 is SGHRS and CDR2 is YFSETQ. The ends lost 3 bases at V and 3 bases at J; junction bases unmatched: 10. CDR3 DNA sequence: TGCGCCAGCAGCTCCCCATTAGACAGGGGGGACTACGAGCAGTACTTC. Protein sequence: CASSSPLDRGDYEQYF.

The chain's CDR3 is CASSFSSGGSTGELFF. The CDR3 DNA sequence: TGTGCCAGCAGCTTTTCTAGCGGGGGGAGTACCGGGGAGCTGTTTTTT. This chain links TRBV7-8 with TRBJ2-2; 11 bases are a match to TRBD2. V dropped 3 bases and J dropped 5; count of bases not matched to a gene: 5. Germline V gene data show CDR1 as SGHVS and CDR2 as FQNEAQ. This CDR3 region has 16 residues. Variable domain in full (rest from reference TRBV7-8 and TRBJ2-2): GAGVSQSPRYKVAKRGQDVALRCDPISGHVSLFWYQQALGQGPEFLTYFQNEAQLDKSGLPSDRFFAERPEGSVSTLKIQRTQQEDSAVYLCASSFSSGGSTGELFFGEGSRLTVL.

The rearrangement uses TRBV9 and TRBJ2-7; 7 bases match TRBD2. Germline V CDR1 and CDR2: SGDLS, YYNGEE. V dropped 3 bases and J dropped 9; count of bases not matched to a gene: 15. The CDR3 contains 15 residues. The CDR3 DNA sequence: TGTGCCAGCAGCGCGACGGACAAGGGGACTAACGGGCAGTACTTC. Protein sequence: CASSATDKGTNGQYF.

This sequence joins TRBV28 and TRBJ1-1, with D unresolved. Trimming shortened V by 10 bases and J by 10 bases, and 19 bases separated the two germline ends. CDR3 size: 12 residues. The germline CDR1 and CDR2 sequences are MDHEN and SYDVKM. CDR3 sequence reads: CATSQEFTGAFF. The CDR3 DNA follows: TGTGCCACCTCTCAAGAGTTCACGGGAGCTTTCTTT.

This clone came up once. V and J are TRBV7-2 and TRBJ2-6; D remains unclear. In germline, CDR1 is SGHTA, CDR2 FQGNSA. The CDR3 length is 16 residues. V lost 4 bases to trimming and J lost 0 bases, with 10 bases between them. The CDR3 DNA reads TGTGCCAGCAGCTACTATACCAGCTCTGGGGCCAACGTCCTGACTTTC. It codes for CASSYYTSSGANVLTF.

This chain links TRBV19 with TRBJ1-4; D is undetermined. The CDR3 contains 16 residues. The V and J ends lost 8 bases and 1 base respectively, with 17 bases between them. Looked up from germline, CDR1 is LNHDA and CDR2 is SQIVND (reference sequence). The CDR3: CASSIVGGRTNEKLFF. In DNA form, the CDR3 reads TGTGCCAGTTCCATAGTAGGCGGGAGAACTAATGAAAAACTGTTTTTT.

The chain recombines TRBV30 with TRBJ1-1; 8 bases fit TRBD1. This CDR3 region has 13 residues. V was clipped by 4 bases and J by 1 base; unmatched bases: 2. The V gene's germline CDR1 is GTSNPN and CDR2 SVGIG (reference sequence). The DNA for the CDR3 is TGTGCCTGGATGGGGACAGGGAACACTGAAGCTTTCTTT. This translates into CAWMGTGNTEAFF.

V and J are TRBV7-2 and TRBJ2-5; 10 nucleotides align to TRBD1. Judging by the DNA end, TRBJ2-7 fits better; the J call may be wrong. CDR3 length: 14 residues. Looked up from germline, CDR1 is SGHTA and CDR2 is FQGNSA. CDR3 residues: CASKPGQGSYEQYF. The DNA of the CDR3 is TGTGCCAGCAAACCGGGACAGGGGTCCTACGAGCAGTACTTC.

In its sample, this clone was seen a few times. The chain combines TRBV29-1 with TRBJ2-1, with 12 bases fitting TRBD2. The germline CDR1 and CDR2 sequences are SQVTM and ANQGSEA. With 5 bases clipped from V and 3 bases from J, the junction kept 5 bases outside the gene matches. The CDR3 consists of 15 residues. CDR3 nucleotides: TGCAGCGTTTCCACGACTAGCGGGAGCTACAATGAGCAGTTCTTC. Translating gives CSVSTTSGSYNEQFF.

This clone was found a few times. The chain combines TRBV30 with TRBJ2-1; D unclear. CDR1 GTSNPN and CDR2 SVGIG come from the germline V gene (reference sequence). The V and J ends lost 4 bases and 2 bases respectively, with 15 bases between them. The CDR3 sequence is 15 residues long. CDR3 loop: CAWTETTPTYNEQFF. CDR3 sequence (DNA): TGTGCCTGGACTGAGACAACTCCTACCTACAATGAGCAGTTCTTC.

The V gene is TRBV5-1, the J gene TRBJ1-5, with D possibly being TRBD1 (6 bases). Deletions cut 4 bases from V and 1 base from J, with 9 bases between. The CDR3 is made up of 14 amino acids. Germline CDR1 SGHRS, CDR2 YFSETQ. The CDR3 here is CASSPGQSNQPQHF. The DNA for the CDR3 is TGCGCCAGCAGCCCCGGACAGAGCAATCAGCCCCAGCATTTT.

The J gene is TRBJ2-7, the V gene TRBV29-1, with 7 bases fitting TRBD1. The CDR3 spans 14 residues. Germline V gene lookup returns CDR1 SQVTM and CDR2 ANQGSEA. Trimming removed 4 bases from V and 0 bases from J; junction bases left unmatched: 6. This CDR3 is CSVGQGSRSYEQYF. The CDR3 DNA reads as TGCAGCGTTGGACAGGGTTCGCGCTCCTACGAGCAGTACTTC.

This clone was detected a few times. The V gene is TRBV11-2, the J gene TRBJ2-7; tentatively, D is TRBD2 (6 bases). The V gene lost 5 bases and the J gene lost 4 bases, with 18 bases spanning the gap. Germline assignment: CDR1 SGHAT and CDR2 FQNNGV. CDR3 length: 15 residues. The CDR3 protein is CASSPIRGGAYEQYF. For the CDR3, the DNA is TGTGCCAGCAGCCCGATCCGGGGAGGCGCATACGAGCAGTACTTC.

DNA of the CDR3: TGTGCCTGGAGTACCTTACTAGTCACAGATACGCAGTATTTT. Its translation: CAWSTLLVTDTQYF. This chain links TRBV30 with TRBJ2-3; tentative D call: TRBD2 (5 bases). The CDR3 is 14 residues long. Germline V lookup: CDR1 GTSNPN, CDR2 SVGIG (reference sequence). V lost 2 bases, J lost 2 bases, and 11 bases lay in between.

The gene calls are TRBV28 and TRBJ1-3; D uncertain. Germline V CDR1 and CDR2: MDHEN, SYDVKM. The V end was cut by 5 bases, the J end by 4 bases, with 18 bases between. The CDR3 is 16 amino acids. DNA for the CDR3: TGTGCCAGCAGTCCCCCACGGGCGGTAGCGGGAAACACCATATATTTT. Residues: CASSPPRAVAGNTIYF.

This clone came up once. The chain employs TRBV4-1 and TRBJ1-2; 11 bases fit TRBD1. Per the germline V gene, CDR1 is MGHRA and CDR2 is YSYEKL. The V segment lost 4 bases and the J segment 4 bases; nucleotides outside the gene matches: 5. The CDR3 runs to 15 residues. The CDR3 DNA is TGCGCCAGCAGCCCTGGACAGGGGGCGTCCTATGGCTACACCTTC. Its translation is CASSPGQGASYGYTF.

The V call is TRBV6-5, the J call TRBJ2-1; tentative D call: TRBD2 (5 bases). V was cut by 7 bases and J by 4 bases, with 14 bases left in between. CDR1 and CDR2 from the germline V gene are MNHEY and SVGAGI. There are 14 residues in the CDR3. In DNA, the CDR3 is TGTGCCAGCAACCCGGGCAGACTATACAATGAGCAGTTCTTC. It specifies CASNPGRLYNEQFF.

The rearrangement uses TRBV5-4 and TRBJ2-5; D is possibly TRBD2 (6 bases). The J call may not be correct, given that the DNA end is closer to TRBJ2-7. The CDR3 covers 15 residues. Germline values: CDR1 SGHNT, CDR2 YYREEE (reference sequence). The CDR3, as DNA: TGTGCCAGCAGCACGGACGGGGGTACTTCCTACGAGCAGTACTTC. Translated: CASSTDGGTSYEQYF.

DNA of the CDR3: TGTGCCAGCAGCTCGACAGGGCTGAATGAGCAGTTCTTC. It specifies CASSSTGLNEQFF. V is TRBV7-6 and J is TRBJ2-1; 7 bases are shared with TRBD1. This CDR3 region has 13 residues. Germline V gives CDR1 SGHVS, CDR2 FNYEAQ. V shed 4 bases and J 7 bases; nucleotides not matched to a gene: 4.

V is TRBV6-1 and J is TRBJ1-5, with TRBD1 matching 10 bases. Germline V lookup: CDR1 MNHNS, CDR2 SASEGT. The J segment lost 4 bases and the V segment lost 5 bases, leaving 5 bases of the junction unmatched. This CDR3 region has 15 residues. Here the CDR3 reads CASSRDRGVNQPQHF. The CDR3 nucleotides read TGTGCCAGCAGTAGGGACAGGGGAGTGAATCAGCCCCAGCATTTT.

The V call is TRBV19, the J call TRBJ1-2, with a weak D call TRBD1 (6 bases). V was trimmed by 5 bases and J by 3 bases, leaving 10 bases between them. From germline, CDR1 is LNHDA and CDR2 SQIVND (reference sequence). The CDR3 contains 13 residues. The CDR3 coding sequence is TGTGCCAGTAGTCCGGACAGCGACTATGGCTACACCTTC. It specifies CASSPDSDYGYTF. Supplemented by reference TRBV19 and TRBJ1-2, the full variable domain reads DGGITQSPKYLFRKEGQNVTLSCEQNLNHDAMYWYRQDPGQGLRLIYYSQIVNDFQKGDIAEGYSVSREKKESFPLTVTSAQKNPTAFYLCASSPDSDYGYTFGSGTRLTVV.

This sequence joins TRBV9 and TRBJ1-1; D is unclear. V lost 3 bases to trimming and J lost 2 bases, with 14 bases between them. Germline V CDR1 and CDR2: SGDLS, YYNGEE. This CDR3 has 15 residues. This CDR3 is CASSARHNLNTEAFF. The DNA for the CDR3 is TGTGCCAGCAGCGCCAGACACAACTTAAACACTGAAGCTTTCTTT.

This clone appeared a single time. This chain uses TRBV11-2 with TRBJ2-4, with 9 bases identical to TRBD2. The CDR3 contains 14 residues. The J segment lost 9 bases and the V segment lost 10 bases, leaving 13 bases of the junction unmatched. CDR1 and CDR2 (germline): SGHAT, FQNNGV. CDR3 sequence: CAIAVSGLAGIQYF. CDR3 nucleotide sequence: TGTGCCATCGCAGTATCGGGACTAGCTGGCATTCAGTACTTC. Full variable domain (outside the CDR3, taken from reference TRBV11-2 and TRBJ2-4): EAGVAQSPRYKIIEKRQSVAFWCNPISGHATLYWYQQILGQGPKLLIQFQNNGVVDDSQLPKDRFSAERLKGVDSTLKIQPAKLEDSAVYLCAIAVSGLAGIQYFGAGTRLSVL.

V gene TRBV4-3 combines with J gene TRBJ2-7; 7 bases fit TRBD1. CDR3 length: 14 amino acids. V lost 4 bases, J lost 2 bases, and 5 bases stayed unmatched. CDR1 and CDR2 from the germline V gene are LGHNA and YSLEER. CDR3 DNA sequence: TGCGCCAGCAGCCCCGGGACAGATCCCTACGAGCAGTACTTC. Translation: CASSPGTDPYEQYF.

CDR3 nucleotide sequence: TGTGCCAGCAGTCTGATGCTAGCGGGAGGCCCCAATGAGCAGTTCTTC. This translates into CASSLMLAGGPNEQFF. The chain recombines TRBV11-3 with TRBJ2-1, with 11 bases matching TRBD2. This CDR3 is 16 amino acids long. With V trimmed by 6 bases and J by 6 bases, 10 bases remained unmatched. CDR1 and CDR2 from the germline V gene are SGHNT and YENEEA. The full variable domain, its missing parts supplied by reference TRBV11-3 and TRBJ2-1, is EAGVVQSPRYKIIEKKQPVAFWCNPISGHNTLYWYLQNLGQGPELLIRYENEEAVDDSQLPKDRFSAERLKGVDSTLKIQPAELGDSAVYLCASSLMLAGGPNEQFFGPGTRLTVL.